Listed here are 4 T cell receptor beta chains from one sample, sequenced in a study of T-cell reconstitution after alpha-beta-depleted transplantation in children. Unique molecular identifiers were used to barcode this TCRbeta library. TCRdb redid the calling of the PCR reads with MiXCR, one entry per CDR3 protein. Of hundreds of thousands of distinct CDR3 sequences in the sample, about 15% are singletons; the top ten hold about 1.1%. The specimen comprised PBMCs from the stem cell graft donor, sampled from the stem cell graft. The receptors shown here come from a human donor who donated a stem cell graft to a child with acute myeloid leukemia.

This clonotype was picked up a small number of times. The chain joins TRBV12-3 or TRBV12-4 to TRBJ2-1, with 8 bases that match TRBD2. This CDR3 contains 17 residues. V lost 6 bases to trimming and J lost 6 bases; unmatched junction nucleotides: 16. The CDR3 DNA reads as TGTGCCAGCAGCGGACTAGCCAGACCCGCCTACCGCAATGAGCAGTTCTTC. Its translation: CASSGLARPAYRNEQFF.

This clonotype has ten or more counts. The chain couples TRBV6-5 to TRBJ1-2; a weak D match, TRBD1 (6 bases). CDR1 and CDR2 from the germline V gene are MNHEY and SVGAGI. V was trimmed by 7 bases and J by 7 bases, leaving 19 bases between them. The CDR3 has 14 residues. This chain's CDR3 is CASTLTEQGSGYTF. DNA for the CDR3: TGTGCCAGCACTCTAACGGAACAGGGTAGTGGCTACACCTTC.

This chain's CDR3 is CASSYSTEGYGYTF. DNA for the CDR3: TGTGCCAGCAGTTACTCGACGGAGGGGTATGGCTACACCTTC. The chain links TRBV6-5 to TRBJ1-2, with a weak D call TRBD1 (5 bases). Trimming took off 0 bases at V and 5 bases at J, with 10 bases between the two ends. CDR1 is MNHEY and CDR2 is SVGAGI in the germline V gene. The CDR3 runs to 14 residues.

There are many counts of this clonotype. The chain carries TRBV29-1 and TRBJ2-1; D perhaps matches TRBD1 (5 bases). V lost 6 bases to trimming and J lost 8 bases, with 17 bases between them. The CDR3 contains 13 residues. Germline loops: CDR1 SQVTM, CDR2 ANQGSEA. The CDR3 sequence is CSVAPQGADEQFF. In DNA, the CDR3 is TGCAGCGTGGCCCCTCAGGGCGCGGATGAGCAGTTCTTC.